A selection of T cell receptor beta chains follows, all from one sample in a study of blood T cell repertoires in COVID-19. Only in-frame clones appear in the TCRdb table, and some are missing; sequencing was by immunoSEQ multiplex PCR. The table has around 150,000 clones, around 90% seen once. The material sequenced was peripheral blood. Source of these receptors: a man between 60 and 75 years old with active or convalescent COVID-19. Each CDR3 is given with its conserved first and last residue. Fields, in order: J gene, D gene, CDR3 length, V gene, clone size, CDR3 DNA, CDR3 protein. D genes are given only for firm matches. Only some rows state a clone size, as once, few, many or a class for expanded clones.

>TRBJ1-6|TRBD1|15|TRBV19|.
TGTGCCAGTAGTCTCCAGACAGGGCAGGTCTCACCCCTCCACTTT
CASSLQTGQVSPLHF
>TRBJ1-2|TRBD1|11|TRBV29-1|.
TGCAGCGCCGGGACAGGGGGCGGCTACACCTTC
CSAGTGGGYTF
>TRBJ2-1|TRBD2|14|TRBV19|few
TGTGCCAGCAAGACTAGCGGGCCATACAATGAGCAGTTCTTC
CASKTSGPYNEQFF
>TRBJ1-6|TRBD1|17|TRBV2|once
TGTGCCAGCACCCAAGGGGGCACCAAGGGCGGGAATTCACCCCTCCACTTT
CASTQGGTKGGNSPLHF
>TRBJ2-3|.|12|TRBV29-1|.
TGCAGCGTTGACCTGGGCGGGGAAGCGCAGTATTTT
CSVDLGGEAQYF
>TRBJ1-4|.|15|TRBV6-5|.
TGTGCCAGCAGTTACAGGGGGTGGGTGGGTGAAAAACTGTTTTTT
CASSYRGWVGEKLFF
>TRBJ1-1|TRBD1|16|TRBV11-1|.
TGTGCCAGCACCTGGGGACAGGGGGCGGTGAACACTGAAGCTTTCTTT
CASTWGQGAVNTEAFF
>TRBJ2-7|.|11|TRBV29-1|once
TGCAGCGTTGTCAGGGCCTACGAGCAGTACTTC
CSVVRAYEQYF
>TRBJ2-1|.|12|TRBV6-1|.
TGTGCCAGCAGTGAAGCGCTAGGCAGAGGGTTCTTC
CASSEALGRGFF
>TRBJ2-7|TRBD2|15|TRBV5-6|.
TGTGCCAGCAGCGAAGTCGGGGGACTAGCAACCGAGCAGTACTTC
CASSEVGGLATEQYF
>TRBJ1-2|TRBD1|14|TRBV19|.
TGTGCCAGTAGTATTGACAGGGCTGGCTATGGCTACACCTTC
CASSIDRAGYGYTF
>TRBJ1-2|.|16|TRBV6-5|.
TGTGCCAGCAGTTACTCCTTTTCCGGGGTAAACTATGGCTACACCTTC
CASSYSFSGVNYGYTF
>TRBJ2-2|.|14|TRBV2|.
TGTGCCAGCAAAAGAGACACCAACACCGGGGAGCTGTTTTTT
CASKRDTNTGELFF
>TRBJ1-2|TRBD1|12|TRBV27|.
TGTGCCAGCAGTTCGTCAGGGGGAGGCTACACCTTC
CASSSSGGGYTF
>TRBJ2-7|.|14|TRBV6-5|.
TGTGCCAGCAGTCGTCGACAGGAGAACTACGAGCAGTACTTC
CASSRRQENYEQYF
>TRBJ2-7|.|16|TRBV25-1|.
TGTGCCAGCAGTGAATTCGGGGGAACAGTTTCCTACGAGCAGTACTTC
CASSEFGGTVSYEQYF
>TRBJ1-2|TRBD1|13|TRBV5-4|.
TGTGCCAGCAGACCTCGGACAGGGGTTGGCTACACCTTC
CASRPRTGVGYTF
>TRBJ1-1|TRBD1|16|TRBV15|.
TGTGCCACCAGCAGAACCCGACAGGGATGGGGCACTGAAGCTTTCTTT
CATSRTRQGWGTEAFF
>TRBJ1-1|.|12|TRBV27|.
TGTGCCAGCAGTTTCGGGGACACTGAAGCTTTCTTT
CASSFGDTEAFF
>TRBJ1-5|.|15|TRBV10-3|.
TGTGCCATCAGTGGCGTTGCATATAGCAATCAGCCCCAGCATTTT
CAISGVAYSNQPQHF
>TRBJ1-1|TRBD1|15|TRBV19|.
TGTGCCATCCGAGCCGGGACAGGGGCTTACACTGAAGCTTTCTTT
CAIRAGTGAYTEAFF
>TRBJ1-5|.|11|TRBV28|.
TGTGCCAGCAGCGTCAATCAGCCCCAGCATTTT
CASSVNQPQHF
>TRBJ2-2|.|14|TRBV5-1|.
TGCGCCAGCAGCTTGACAGGGAGCACCGGGGAGCTGTTTTTT
CASSLTGSTGELFF
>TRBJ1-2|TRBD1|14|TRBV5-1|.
TGCGCCAGCAGCCGGGACAGCGACTATAATGGCTACACCTTC
CASSRDSDYNGYTF
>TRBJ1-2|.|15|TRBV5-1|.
TGCGCCAGCAGCTTGGAAAATGGCAGGGCCCATGGCTACACCTTC
CASSLENGRAHGYTF
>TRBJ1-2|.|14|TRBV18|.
TGTGCCACCTCTCCGGGCAGGGAGGGCTATGGCTACACCTTC
CATSPGREGYGYTF
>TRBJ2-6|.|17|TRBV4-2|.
TGTGCCAGCAGCCAAGATCCCCGGGTCTCTGGGGCCAACGTCCTGACTTTC
CASSQDPRVSGANVLTF
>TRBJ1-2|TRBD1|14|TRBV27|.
TGTGCCAGCAGTGGGGCGACAGGGAACTATGGCTACACCTTC
CASSGATGNYGYTF
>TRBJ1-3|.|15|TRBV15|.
TGTGCCACCAGCAGAGGGGGCAGCCCGAGAAACACCATATATTTT
CATSRGGSPRNTIYF
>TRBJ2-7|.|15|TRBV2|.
TGTGCCAGCAGTGAAGAGTACAGGAAGACCTACGAGCAGTACTTC
CASSEEYRKTYEQYF
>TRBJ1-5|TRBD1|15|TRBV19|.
TGTGCCAGTCGCCAACCGGGACAGGGGTTTCAGCCCCAGCATTTT
CASRQPGQGFQPQHF
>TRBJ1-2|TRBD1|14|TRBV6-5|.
TGTGCCAGCAGTTACGGGACAGATAACTATGGCTACACCTTC
CASSYGTDNYGYTF
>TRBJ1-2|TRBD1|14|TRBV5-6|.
TGTGCCAGCAGCCGGGGACAGGGACTAATCGGCTACACCTTC
CASSRGQGLIGYTF
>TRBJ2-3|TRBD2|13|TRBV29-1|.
TGCAGCTCCTTTAGCGGGGGGGCAGATACGCAGTATTTT
CSSFSGGADTQYF
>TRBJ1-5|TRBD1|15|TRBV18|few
TGTGCCAGCTCACCGACAGGGGACCTAAGTCAGCCCCAGCATTTT
CASSPTGDLSQPQHF
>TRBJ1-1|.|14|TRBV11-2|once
TGTGCCAGCAGACCAGAGCGATTGAACACTGAAGCTTTCTTT
CASRPERLNTEAFF
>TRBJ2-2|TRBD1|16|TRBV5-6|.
TGTGCCAGCAGCTCCCCCGGGACAGGGGCCACCGGGGAGCTGTTTTTT
CASSSPGTGATGELFF
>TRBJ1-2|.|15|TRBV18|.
TGTGCCAGCTCACCATTTGAGAGGGAGGGCTATGGCTACACCTTC
CASSPFEREGYGYTF
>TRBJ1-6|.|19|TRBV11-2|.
TGTGCCAGCAGCTTAGATATGGCCCCAGGATCTACCTATAATTCACCCCTCCACTTT
CASSLDMAPGSTYNSPLHF
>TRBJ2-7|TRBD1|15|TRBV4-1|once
TGCGCCAGCAGCCAAGGACAGGGGGCGCGGTACGAGCAGTACTTC
CASSQGQGARYEQYF
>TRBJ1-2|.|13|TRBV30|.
TGTGCCTGGAGTGTACGGGGGAAAGAGGGCTACACCTTC
CAWSVRGKEGYTF
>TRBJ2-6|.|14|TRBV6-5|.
TGTGCCAGCAGGGCGGGCAGGGGGGCCAACGTCCTGACTTTC
CASRAGRGANVLTF
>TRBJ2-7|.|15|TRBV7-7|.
TGTGCCAGCAGCTTAGCGCTGACAGGCCGGGACGAGCAGTACTTC
CASSLALTGRDEQYF
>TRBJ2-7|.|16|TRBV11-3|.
TGTGCCAGCAGCTCCCATCCTCAGGGGTACTCCTACGAGCAGTACTTC
CASSSHPQGYSYEQYF
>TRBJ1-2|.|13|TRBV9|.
TGTGCCAGCAGCGTATGGGCCTCCTATGGCTACACCTTC
CASSVWASYGYTF
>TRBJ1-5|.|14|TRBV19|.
TGTGCCAGTAGAACGGGATCCCTTAATCAGCCCCAGCATTTT
CASRTGSLNQPQHF
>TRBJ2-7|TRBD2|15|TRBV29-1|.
TGCAGCGTTGATTCTAGCGGGACGCATTCCTACGAGCAGTACTTC
CSVDSSGTHSYEQYF